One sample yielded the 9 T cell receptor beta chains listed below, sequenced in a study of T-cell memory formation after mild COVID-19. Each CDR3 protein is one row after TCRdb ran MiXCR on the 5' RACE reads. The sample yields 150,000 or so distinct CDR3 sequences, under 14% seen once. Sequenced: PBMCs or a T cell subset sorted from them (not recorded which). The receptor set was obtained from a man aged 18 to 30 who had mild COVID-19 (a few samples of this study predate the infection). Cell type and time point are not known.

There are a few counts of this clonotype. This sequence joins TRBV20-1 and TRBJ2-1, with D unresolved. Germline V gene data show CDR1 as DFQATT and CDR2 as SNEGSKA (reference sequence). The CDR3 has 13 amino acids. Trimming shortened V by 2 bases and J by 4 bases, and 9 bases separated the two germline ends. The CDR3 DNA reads TGCAGTGCTAGATCTTCCATGTACAATGAGCAGTTCTTC. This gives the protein CSARSSMYNEQFF.

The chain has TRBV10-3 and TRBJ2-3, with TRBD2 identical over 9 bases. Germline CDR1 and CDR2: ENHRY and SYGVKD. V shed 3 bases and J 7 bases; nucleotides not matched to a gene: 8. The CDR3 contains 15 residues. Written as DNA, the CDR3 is TGTGCCATCAGTGAAGGGCTAGCGGGGTTCTATACGCAGTATTTT. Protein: CAISEGLAGFYTQYF.

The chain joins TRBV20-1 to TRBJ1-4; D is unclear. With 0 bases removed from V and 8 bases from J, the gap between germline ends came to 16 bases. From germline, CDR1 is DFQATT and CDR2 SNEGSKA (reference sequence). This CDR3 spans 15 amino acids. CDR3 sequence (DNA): TGCAGTGCTAGAGATCGCGTAGAAGCCGGAGAAAAACTGTTTTTT. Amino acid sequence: CSARDRVEAGEKLFF.

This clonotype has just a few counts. As DNA, the CDR3 is TGTGCCAGCAGACCTACAGGGGGCAGAGGCTCCTACGAGCAGTACTTC. Translation: CASRPTGGRGSYEQYF. The chain combines TRBV7-2 with TRBJ2-7, with TRBD1 matching over 9 bases. V lost 6 bases, J lost 0 bases, and 9 bases stayed unmatched. Germline-derived CDR1 and CDR2 are SGHTA and FQGNSA. This CDR3 has 16 amino acids.

The CDR3 loop is CASSQERTGPQHF. CDR3 sequence (DNA): TGCGCCAGCAGCCAAGAGAGAACAGGGCCCCAGCATTTT. The V call is TRBV4-1, the J call TRBJ1-5, with D possibly being TRBD1 (5 bases). CDR1 and CDR2 (germline): MGHRA, YSYEKL. With 0 bases removed from V and 9 bases from J, the gap between germline ends came to 9 bases. CDR3 length equals 13 residues.

CDR3 sequence reads: CASTPYPTGANVLTF. The DNA for the CDR3 is TGTGCCAGCACCCCCTACCCGACTGGGGCCAACGTCCTGACTTTC. The chain combines TRBV28 with TRBJ2-6; D not resolved. The length of the CDR3 is 15 residues. Trimming removed 7 bases at V and 2 bases at J, with 12 bases between. Germline values: CDR1 MDHEN, CDR2 SYDVKM.

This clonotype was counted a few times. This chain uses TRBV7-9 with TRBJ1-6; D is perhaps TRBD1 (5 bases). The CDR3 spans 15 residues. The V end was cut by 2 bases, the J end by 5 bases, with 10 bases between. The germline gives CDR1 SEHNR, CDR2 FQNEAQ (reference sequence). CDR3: CASSLPGYHNSPLHF. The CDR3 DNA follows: TGTGCCAGCAGCTTACCAGGGTATCATAATTCACCCCTCCACTTT.

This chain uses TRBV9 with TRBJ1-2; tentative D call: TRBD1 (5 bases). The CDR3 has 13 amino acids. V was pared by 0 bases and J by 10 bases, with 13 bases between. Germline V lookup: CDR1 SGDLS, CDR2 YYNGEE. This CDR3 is CASSVEGRQTYTF. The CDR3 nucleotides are TGTGCCAGCAGCGTAGAGGGGAGGCAAACCTACACCTTC.

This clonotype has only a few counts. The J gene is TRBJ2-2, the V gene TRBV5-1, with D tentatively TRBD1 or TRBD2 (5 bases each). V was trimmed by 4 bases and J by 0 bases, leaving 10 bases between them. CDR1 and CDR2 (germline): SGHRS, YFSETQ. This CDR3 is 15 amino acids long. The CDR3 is CASSIQGPNTGELFF. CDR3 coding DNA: TGCGCCAGCAGCATCCAGGGACCGAACACCGGGGAGCTGTTTTTT.